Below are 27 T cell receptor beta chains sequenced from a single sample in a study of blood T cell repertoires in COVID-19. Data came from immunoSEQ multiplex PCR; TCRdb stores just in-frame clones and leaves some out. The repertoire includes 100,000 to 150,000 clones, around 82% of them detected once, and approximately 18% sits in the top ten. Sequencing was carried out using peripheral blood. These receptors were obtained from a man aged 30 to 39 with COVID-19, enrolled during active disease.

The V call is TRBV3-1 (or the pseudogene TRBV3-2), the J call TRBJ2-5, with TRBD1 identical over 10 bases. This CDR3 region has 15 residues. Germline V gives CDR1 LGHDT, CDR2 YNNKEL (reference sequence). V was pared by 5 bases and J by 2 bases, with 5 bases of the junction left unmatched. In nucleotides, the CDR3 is TGTGCCAGCAGCGCCGACAGGGGGCGACAAGAGACCCAGTACTTC. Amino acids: CASSADRGRQETQYF.

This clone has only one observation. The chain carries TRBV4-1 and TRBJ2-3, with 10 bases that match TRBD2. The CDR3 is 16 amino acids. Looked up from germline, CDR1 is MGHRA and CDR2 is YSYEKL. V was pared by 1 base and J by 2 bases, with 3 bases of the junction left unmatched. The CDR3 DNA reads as TGCGCCAGCAGCCAAGGTAGCGGGGGGATCACAGATACGCAGTATTTT. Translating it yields CASSQGSGGITDTQYF.

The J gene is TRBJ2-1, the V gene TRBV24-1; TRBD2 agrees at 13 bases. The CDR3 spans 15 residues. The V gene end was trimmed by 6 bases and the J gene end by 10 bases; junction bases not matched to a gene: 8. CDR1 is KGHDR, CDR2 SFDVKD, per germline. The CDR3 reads CATSFSGTSGDEQFF. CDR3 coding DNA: TGTGCCACCAGTTTTAGCGGGACTAGCGGGGACGAGCAGTTCTTC.

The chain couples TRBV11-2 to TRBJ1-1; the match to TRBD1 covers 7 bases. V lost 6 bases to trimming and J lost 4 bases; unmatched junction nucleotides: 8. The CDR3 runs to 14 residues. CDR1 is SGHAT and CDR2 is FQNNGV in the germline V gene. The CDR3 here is CASSLTGTATEAFF. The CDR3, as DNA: TGTGCCAGCAGTCTAACCGGGACAGCCACTGAAGCTTTCTTT. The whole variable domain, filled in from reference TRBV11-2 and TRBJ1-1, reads EAGVAQSPRYKIIEKRQSVAFWCNPISGHATLYWYQQILGQGPKLLIQFQNNGVVDDSQLPKDRFSAERLKGVDSTLKIQPAKLEDSAVYLCASSLTGTATEAFFGQGTRLTVV.

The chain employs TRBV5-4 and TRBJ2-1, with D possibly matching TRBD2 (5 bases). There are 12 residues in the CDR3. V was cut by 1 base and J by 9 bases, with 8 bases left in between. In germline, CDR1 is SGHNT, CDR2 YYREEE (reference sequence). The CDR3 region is CASSLSEGEQFF. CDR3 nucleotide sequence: TGTGCCAGCAGCTTGTCTGAGGGTGAGCAGTTCTTC.

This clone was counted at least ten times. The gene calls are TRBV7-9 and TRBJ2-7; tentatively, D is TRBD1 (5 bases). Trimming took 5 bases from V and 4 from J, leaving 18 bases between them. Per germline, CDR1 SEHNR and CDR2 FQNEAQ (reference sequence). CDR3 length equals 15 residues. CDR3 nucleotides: TGTGCCAGCAGCCCGACCCAGGGTATTTTGTACGAGCAGTACTTC. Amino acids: CASSPTQGILYEQYF.

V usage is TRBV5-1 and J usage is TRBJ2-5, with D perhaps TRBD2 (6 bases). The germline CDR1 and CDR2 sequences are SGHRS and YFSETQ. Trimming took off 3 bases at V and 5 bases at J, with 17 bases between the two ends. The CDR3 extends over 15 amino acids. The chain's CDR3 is CASSSGAFGGETQYF. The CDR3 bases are TGCGCCAGCAGCTCGGGAGCGTTCGGGGGTGAGACCCAGTACTTC.

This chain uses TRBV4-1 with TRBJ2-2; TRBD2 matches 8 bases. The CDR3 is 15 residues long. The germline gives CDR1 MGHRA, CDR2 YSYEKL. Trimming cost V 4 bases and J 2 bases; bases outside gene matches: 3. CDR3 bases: TGCGCCAGCAGCCCCCGGGGGGGAAACACCGGGGAGCTGTTTTTT. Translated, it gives CASSPRGGNTGELFF.

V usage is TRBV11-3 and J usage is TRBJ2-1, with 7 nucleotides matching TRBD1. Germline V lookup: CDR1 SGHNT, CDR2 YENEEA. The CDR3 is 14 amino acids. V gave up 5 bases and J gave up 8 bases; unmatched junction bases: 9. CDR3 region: CASSPFDRVHEQFF. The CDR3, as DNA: TGTGCCAGCAGCCCCTTCGACAGGGTCCATGAGCAGTTCTTC.

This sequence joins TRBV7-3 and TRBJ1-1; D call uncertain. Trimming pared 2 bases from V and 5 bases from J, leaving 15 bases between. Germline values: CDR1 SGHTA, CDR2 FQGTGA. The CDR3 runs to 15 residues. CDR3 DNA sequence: TGTGCCAGCAGCTTACGTGGGAGCAGACTGACTGAAGCTTTCTTT. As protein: CASSLRGSRLTEAFF.

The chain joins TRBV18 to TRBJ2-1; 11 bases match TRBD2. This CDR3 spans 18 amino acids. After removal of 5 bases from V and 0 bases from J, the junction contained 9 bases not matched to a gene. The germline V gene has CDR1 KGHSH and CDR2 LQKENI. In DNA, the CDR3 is TGTGCCAGCTCAGGGGTGGGGACTAGCGGATTCTCCTACAATGAGCAGTTCTTC. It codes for CASSGVGTSGFSYNEQFF.

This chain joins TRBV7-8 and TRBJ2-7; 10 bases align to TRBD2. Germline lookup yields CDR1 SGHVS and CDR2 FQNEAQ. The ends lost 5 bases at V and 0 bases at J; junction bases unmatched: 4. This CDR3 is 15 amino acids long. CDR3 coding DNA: TGTGCCAGCAGCCCTGTAGCGGGAGGCTCCTACGAGCAGTACTTC. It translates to CASSPVAGGSYEQYF.

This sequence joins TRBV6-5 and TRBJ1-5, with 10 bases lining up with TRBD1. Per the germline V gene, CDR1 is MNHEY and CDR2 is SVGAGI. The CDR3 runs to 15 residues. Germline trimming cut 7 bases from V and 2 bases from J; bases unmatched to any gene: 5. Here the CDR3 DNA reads TGTGCCAGCATTAAAGGACAGGGGGGCAATCAGCCCCAGCATTTT. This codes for CASIKGQGGNQPQHF.

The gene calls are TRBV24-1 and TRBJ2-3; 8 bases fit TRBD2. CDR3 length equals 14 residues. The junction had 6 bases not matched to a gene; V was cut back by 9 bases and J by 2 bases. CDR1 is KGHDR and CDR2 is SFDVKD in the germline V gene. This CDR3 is CATSELAATDTQYF. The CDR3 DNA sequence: TGTGCCACCTCGGAACTAGCGGCCACAGATACGCAGTATTTT.

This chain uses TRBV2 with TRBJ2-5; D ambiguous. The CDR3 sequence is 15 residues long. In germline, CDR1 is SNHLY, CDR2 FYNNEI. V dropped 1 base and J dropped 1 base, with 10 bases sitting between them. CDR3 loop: CASSEGDTSQETQYF. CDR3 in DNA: TGTGCCAGCAGTGAAGGAGACACCAGCCAAGAGACCCAGTACTTC.

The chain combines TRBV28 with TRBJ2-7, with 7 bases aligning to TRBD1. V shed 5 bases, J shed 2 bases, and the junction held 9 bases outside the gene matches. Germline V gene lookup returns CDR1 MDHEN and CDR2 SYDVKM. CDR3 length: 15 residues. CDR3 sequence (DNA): TGTGCCAGCAGTGTTACAGGGGCCCTAACCTACGAGCAGTACTTC. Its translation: CASSVTGALTYEQYF.

The CDR3 bases are TGTGCCACCAGTGATTCGGGGGTTTCAGGCACAGGTGGCCGAGAGACCCAGTACTTC. Translated, it gives CATSDSGVSGTGGRETQYF. J is TRBJ2-5 and V is TRBV24-1, with D maybe TRBD2 (6 bases). Germline-derived CDR1 and CDR2 are KGHDR and SFDVKD. CDR3 length: 19 residues. Trimming left V 2 bases short and J 4 bases short, with 25 bases between.

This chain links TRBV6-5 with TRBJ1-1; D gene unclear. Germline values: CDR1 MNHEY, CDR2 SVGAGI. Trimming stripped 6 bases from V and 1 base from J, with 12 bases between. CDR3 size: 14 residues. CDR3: CASSLRDQNTEAFF. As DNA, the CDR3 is TGTGCCAGCAGCTTGAGGGATCAGAACACTGAAGCTTTCTTT.

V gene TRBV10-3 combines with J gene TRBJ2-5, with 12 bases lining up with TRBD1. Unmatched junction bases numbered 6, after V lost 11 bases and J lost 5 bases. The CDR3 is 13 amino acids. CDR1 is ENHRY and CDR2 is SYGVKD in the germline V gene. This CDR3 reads CAVGTGGRETQYF. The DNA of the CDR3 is TGTGCCGTCGGGACAGGGGGCCGGGAGACCCAGTACTTC.

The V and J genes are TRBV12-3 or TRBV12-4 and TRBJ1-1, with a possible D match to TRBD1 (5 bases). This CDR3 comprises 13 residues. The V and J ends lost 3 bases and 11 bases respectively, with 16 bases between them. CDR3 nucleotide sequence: TGTGCCAGCAGTTTGGGGAGATTCGGGGGGGCTTTCTTT. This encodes CASSLGRFGGAFF.

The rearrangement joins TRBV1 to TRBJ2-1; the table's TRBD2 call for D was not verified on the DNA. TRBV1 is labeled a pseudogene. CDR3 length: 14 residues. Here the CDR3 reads CTSSQRGGRAEQFF. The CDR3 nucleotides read TGCACCAGCAGCCAGCGGGGGGGCCGTGCTGAGCAGTTCTTC.

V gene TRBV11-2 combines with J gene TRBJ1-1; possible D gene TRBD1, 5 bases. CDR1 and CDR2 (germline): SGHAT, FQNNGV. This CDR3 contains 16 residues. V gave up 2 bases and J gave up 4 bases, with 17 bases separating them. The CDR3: CASSLSSLRGGTEAFF. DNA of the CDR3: TGTGCCAGCAGCTTATCCAGTTTGAGGGGAGGCACTGAAGCTTTCTTT.

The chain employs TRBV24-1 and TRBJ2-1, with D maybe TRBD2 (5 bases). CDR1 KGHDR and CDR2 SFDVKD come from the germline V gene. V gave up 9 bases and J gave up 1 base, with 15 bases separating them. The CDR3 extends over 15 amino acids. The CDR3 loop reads CATGRTDSSYNEQFF. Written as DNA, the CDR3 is TGTGCCACCGGTCGGACGGACTCTTCCTACAATGAGCAGTTCTTC.

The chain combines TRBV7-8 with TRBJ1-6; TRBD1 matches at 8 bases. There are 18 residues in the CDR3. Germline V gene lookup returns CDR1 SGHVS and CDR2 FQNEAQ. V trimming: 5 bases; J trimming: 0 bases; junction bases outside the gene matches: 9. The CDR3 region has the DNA TGTGCCAGCAGCGCGAGACAGGGGAGAGGCTCCTATAATTCACCCCTCCACTTT. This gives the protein CASSARQGRGSYNSPLHF.

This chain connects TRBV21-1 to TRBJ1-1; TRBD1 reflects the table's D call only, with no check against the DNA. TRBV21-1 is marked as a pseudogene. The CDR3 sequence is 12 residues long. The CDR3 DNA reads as TGTGCCACCCATCAGGGGCGGACTGAAGCTTTCTTT. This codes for CATHQGRTEAFF.

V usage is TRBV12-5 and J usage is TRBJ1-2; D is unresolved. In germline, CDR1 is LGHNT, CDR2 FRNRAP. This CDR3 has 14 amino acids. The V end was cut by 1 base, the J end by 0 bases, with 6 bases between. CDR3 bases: TGTGCTAGTGGTTTGGGGGGAGCTAACTATGGCTACACCTTC. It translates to CASGLGGANYGYTF.

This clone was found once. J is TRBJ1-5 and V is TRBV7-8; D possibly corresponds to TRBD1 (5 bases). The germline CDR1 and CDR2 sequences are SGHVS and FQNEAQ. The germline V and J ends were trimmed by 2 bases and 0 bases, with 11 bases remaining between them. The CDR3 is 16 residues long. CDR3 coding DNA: TGTGCCAGCAGCTTACGGAGGGACTATAGCAATCAGCCCCAGCATTTT. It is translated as CASSLRRDYSNQPQHF.